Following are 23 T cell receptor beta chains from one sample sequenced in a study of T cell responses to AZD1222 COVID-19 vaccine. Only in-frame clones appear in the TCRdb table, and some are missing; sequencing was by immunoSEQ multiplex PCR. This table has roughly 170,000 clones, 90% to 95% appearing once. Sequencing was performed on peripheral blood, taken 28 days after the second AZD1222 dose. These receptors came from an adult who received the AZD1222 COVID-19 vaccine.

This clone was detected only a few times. In DNA form, the CDR3 reads TGTGCCGAGGGGGGGGAGGACGGCTACACCTTC. It yields the protein CAEGGEDGYTF. The V gene is TRBV19, the J gene TRBJ1-2, with a tentative D call TRBD1 (6 bases). Germline loops: CDR1 LNHDA, CDR2 SQIVND (reference sequence). Trimming shortened V by 11 bases and J by 8 bases, and 15 bases separated the two germline ends. This CDR3 has 11 amino acids.

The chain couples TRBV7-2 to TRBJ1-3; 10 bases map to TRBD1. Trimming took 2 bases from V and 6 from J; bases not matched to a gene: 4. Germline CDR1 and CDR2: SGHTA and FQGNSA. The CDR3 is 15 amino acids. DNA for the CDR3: TGTGCCAGCAGCTTAATGGGGACAGGGGCAAACACCATATATTTT. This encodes CASSLMGTGANTIYF.

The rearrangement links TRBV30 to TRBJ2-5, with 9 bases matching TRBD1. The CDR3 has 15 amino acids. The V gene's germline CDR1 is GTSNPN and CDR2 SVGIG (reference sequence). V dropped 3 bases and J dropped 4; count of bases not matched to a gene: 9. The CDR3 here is CAWSPDRGNAETQYF. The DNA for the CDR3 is TGTGCCTGGAGCCCCGACAGGGGGAATGCAGAGACCCAGTACTTC.

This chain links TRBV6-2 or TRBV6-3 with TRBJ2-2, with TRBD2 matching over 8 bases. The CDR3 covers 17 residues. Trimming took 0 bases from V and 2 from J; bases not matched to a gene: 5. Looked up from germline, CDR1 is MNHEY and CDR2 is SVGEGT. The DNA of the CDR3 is TGTGCCAGCAGTTACTCGGAACTAGCGGTTAACACCGGGGAGCTGTTTTTT. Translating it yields CASSYSELAVNTGELFF.

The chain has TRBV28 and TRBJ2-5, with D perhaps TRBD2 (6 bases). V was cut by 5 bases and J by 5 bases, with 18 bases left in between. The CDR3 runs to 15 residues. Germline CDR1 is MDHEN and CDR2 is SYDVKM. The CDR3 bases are TGTGCCAGCAGTGGAGGGACCACCGGTATGGAGACCCAGTACTTC. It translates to CASSGGTTGMETQYF.

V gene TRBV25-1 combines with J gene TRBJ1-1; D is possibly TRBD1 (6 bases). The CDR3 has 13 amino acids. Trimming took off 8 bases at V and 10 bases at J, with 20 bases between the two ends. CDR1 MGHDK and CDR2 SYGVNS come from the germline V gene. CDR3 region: CASRGQGAVAAFF. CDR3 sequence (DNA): TGTGCCAGCCGGGGGCAGGGAGCGGTGGCAGCTTTCTTT.

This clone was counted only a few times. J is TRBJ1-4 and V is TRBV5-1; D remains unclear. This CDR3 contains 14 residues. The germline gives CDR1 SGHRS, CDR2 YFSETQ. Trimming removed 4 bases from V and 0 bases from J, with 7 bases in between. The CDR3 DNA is TGCGCCAGCAGCCCATGGACAACTAATGAAAAACTGTTTTTT. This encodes CASSPWTTNEKLFF.

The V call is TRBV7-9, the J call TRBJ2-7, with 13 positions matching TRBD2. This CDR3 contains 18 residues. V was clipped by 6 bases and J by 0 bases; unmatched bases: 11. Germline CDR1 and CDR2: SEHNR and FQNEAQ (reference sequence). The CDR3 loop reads CASRDRFGLAGASYEQYF. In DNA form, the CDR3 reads TGTGCCAGCAGAGATCGATTCGGACTAGCGGGGGCCTCCTACGAGCAGTACTTC.

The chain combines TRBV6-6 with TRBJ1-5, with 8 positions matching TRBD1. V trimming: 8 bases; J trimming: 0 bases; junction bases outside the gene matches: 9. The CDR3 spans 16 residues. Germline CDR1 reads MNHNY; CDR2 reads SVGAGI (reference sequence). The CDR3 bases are TGTGCCAGCCGTCCGACAGGGGCCCTTAGCAATCAGCCCCAGCATTTT. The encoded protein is CASRPTGALSNQPQHF.

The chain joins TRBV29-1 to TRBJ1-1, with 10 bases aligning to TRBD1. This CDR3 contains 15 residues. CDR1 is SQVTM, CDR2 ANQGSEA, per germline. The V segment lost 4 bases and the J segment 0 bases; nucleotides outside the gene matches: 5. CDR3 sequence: CSVGRTGGMNTEAFF. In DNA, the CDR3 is TGCAGCGTTGGACGGACAGGGGGTATGAACACTGAAGCTTTCTTT.

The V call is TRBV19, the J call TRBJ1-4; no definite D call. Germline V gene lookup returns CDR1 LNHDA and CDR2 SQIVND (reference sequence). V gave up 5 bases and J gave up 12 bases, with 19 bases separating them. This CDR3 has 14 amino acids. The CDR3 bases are TGTGCCAGTAGTCTGCTCGGGGTAGCAAGGGAACTGTTTTTT. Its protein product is CASSLLGVARELFF. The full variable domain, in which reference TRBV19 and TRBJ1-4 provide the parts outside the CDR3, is DGGITQSPKYLFRKEGQNVTLSCEQNLNHDAMYWYRQDPGQGLRLIYYSQIVNDFQKGDIAEGYSVSREKKESFPLTVTSAQKNPTAFYLCASSLLGVARELFFGSGTQLSVL.

The CDR3 spells CASSPRDRVNEQFF. The CDR3 DNA is TGTGCCAGTAGTCCCCGGGACAGGGTAAATGAGCAGTTCTTC. The chain carries TRBV19 and TRBJ2-1, with TRBD1 matching 9 bases. V was clipped by 5 bases and J by 7 bases; unmatched bases: 6. From germline, CDR1 is LNHDA and CDR2 SQIVND (reference sequence). The CDR3 extends over 14 amino acids.

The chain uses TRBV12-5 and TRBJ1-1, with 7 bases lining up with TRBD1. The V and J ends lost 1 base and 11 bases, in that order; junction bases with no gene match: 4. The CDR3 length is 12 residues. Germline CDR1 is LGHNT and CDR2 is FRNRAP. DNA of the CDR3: TGTGCTAGTGGTTTGGCCCAGACAGGGGCTTTCTTT. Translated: CASGLAQTGAFF.

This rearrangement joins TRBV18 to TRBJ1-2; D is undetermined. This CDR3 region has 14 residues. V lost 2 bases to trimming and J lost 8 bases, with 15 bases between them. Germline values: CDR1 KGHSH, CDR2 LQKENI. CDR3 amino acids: CASSPERNKVGYTF. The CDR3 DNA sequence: TGTGCCAGCTCACCAGAGCGAAACAAGGTCGGCTACACCTTC.

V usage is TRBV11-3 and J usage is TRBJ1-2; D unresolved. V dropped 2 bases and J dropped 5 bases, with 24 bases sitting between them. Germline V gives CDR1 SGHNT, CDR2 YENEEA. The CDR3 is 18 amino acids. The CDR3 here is CASSLRVPVGPVSYGYTF. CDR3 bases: TGTGCCAGCAGCTTAAGGGTTCCGGTAGGGCCAGTTTCTTATGGCTACACCTTC.

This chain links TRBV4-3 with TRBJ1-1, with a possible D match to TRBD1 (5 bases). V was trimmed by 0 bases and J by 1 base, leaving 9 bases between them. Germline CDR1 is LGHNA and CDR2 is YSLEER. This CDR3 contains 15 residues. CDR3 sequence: CASSQDGQGNTEAFF. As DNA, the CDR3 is TGCGCCAGCAGCCAAGATGGCCAGGGGAACACTGAAGCTTTCTTT.

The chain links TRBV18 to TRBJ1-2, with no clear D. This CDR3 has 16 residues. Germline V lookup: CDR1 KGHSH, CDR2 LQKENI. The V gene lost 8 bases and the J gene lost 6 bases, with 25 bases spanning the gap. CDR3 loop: CASATLLGTVRNGYTF. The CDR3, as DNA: TGTGCCAGCGCAACCCTCCTTGGTACAGTCCGCAATGGCTACACCTTC.

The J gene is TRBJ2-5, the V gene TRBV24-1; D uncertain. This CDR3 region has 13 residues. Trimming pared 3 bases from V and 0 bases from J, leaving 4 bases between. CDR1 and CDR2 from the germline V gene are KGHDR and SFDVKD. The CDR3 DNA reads TGTGCCACCAGTGATAAGTACCAAGAGACCCAGTACTTC. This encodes CATSDKYQETQYF.

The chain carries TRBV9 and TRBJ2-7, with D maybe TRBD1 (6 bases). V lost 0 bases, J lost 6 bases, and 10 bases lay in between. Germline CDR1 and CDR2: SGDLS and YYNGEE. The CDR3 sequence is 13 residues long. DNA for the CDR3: TGTGCCAGCAGCGTAGGGACAGCTACCGAGCAGTACTTC. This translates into CASSVGTATEQYF.

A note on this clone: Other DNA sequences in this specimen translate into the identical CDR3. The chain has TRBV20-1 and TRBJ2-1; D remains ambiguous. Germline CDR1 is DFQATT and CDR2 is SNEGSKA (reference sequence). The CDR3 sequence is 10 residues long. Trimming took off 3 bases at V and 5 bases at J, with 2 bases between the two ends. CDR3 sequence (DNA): TGCAGTGCTAGGGACAATGAGCAGTTCTTC. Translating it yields CSARDNEQFF.

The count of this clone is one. This CDR3 is CASSLGMNTEAFF. The CDR3, as DNA: TGTGCCAGCAGCCTGGGCATGAACACTGAAGCTTTCTTT. The chain combines TRBV12-3 or TRBV12-4 with TRBJ1-1; D is ambiguous. This CDR3 has 13 residues. The V end lost 6 bases, the J end lost 0 bases, and 8 bases lay between the germline ends.

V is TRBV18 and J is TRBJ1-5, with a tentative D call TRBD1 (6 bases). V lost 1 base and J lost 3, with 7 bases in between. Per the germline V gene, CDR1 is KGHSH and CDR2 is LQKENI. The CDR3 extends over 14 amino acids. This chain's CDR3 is CASSPQGDNQPQHF. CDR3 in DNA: TGTGCCAGCTCACCACAGGGGGACAATCAGCCCCAGCATTTT.

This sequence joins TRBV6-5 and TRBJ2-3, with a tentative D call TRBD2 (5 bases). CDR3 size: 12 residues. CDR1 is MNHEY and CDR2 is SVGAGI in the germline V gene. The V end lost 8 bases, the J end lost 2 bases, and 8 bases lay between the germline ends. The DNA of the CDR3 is TGTGCCAGCTGCCGGGACACAGATACGCAGTATTTT. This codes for CASCRDTDTQYF.